The 9 T cell receptor beta chains listed next were all sequenced from one sample in a study of CD8 T cells in Susac syndrome (dated by TCRdb to about 2019). The library was generated by the immunoSEQ multiplex PCR assay. RNA was extracted using the RNeasy kit, and about 0.5 to 1 microgram was reverse transcribed with random hexamers. The public reads were reprocessed in TCRdb via fastp at Q25 and MiXCR, keeping in-frame beta chains. Identical CDR3 proteins give one entry, which carries the most common genes and DNA. Here the sample has approximately 280,000 distinct CDR3 sequences; roughly 85% occur a single time. Of the sample, over 0.1% is held by the ten largest clones. Sequenced: CD8+ T cells from PBMCs. These receptors were obtained from a human donor with multiple sclerosis.

The chain employs TRBV5-1 and TRBJ1-2, with D unresolved. The CDR3 has 14 residues. The V end lost 0 bases, the J end lost 6 bases, and 12 bases lay between the germline ends. Germline CDR1 SGHRS, CDR2 YFSETQ. The CDR3 spells CASSLEATRDGYTF. The CDR3 DNA is TGCGCCAGCAGCTTGGAGGCCACAAGAGATGGCTACACCTTC.

This clonotype was picked up one time. The rearrangement uses TRBV7-9 and TRBJ1-5, with a tentative D call TRBD1 (5 bases). There are 14 residues in the CDR3. Germline values: CDR1 SEHNR, CDR2 FQNEAQ (reference sequence). V lost 5 bases and J 3 bases, leaving 11 bases between the germline ends. The CDR3 reads CASSLGQANQPQHF. The CDR3 DNA is TGTGCCAGCAGCCTGGGGCAAGCCAATCAGCCCCAGCATTTT.

V gene TRBV20-1 combines with J gene TRBJ2-7; maybe TRBD2 (5 bases). This CDR3 contains 13 residues. V lost 3 bases to trimming and J lost 2 bases, with 11 bases between them. CDR1 is DFQATT, CDR2 SNEGSKA, per germline (reference sequence). CDR3 protein: CSASGGLPYEQYF. The CDR3 DNA reads TGCAGTGCTAGCGGCGGACTGCCCTACGAGCAGTACTTC.

This chain links TRBV27 with TRBJ2-3; D is undetermined. The V gene lost 3 bases and the J gene lost 0 bases, with 13 bases spanning the gap. Germline-derived CDR1 and CDR2 are MNHEY and SMNVEV (reference sequence). This CDR3 spans 16 amino acids. The CDR3, as DNA: TGTGCCAGCAGTTTCCAGCCAGAGAGTAGCACAGATACGCAGTATTTT. It is translated as CASSFQPESSTDTQYF.

This chain connects TRBV28 to TRBJ1-1; D remains unclear. The CDR3 is 13 residues long. The V end lost 1 base, the J end lost 3 bases, and 6 bases lay between the germline ends. Per the germline V gene, CDR1 is MDHEN and CDR2 is SYDVKM. The CDR3 protein is CASSLLKHTEAFF. The CDR3 region has the DNA TGTGCCAGCAGTTTATTGAAACACACTGAAGCTTTCTTT.

V gene TRBV6-1 combines with J gene TRBJ2-3; D is undetermined. Germline values: CDR1 MNHNS, CDR2 SASEGT. V lost 2 bases, J lost 2 bases, and 11 bases lay in between. The CDR3 contains 15 residues. CDR3 sequence reads: CASSERSTDTDTQYF. DNA of the CDR3: TGTGCCAGCAGTGAACGGTCAACCGACACAGATACGCAGTATTTT.

V is TRBV7-9 and J is TRBJ1-2, with 9 bases identical to TRBD1. Trimming at V came to 1 base and at J to 8 bases, leaving 5 bases not matched to a gene. CDR1 and CDR2 from the germline V gene are SEHNR and FQNEAQ (reference sequence). CDR3 length: 14 residues. In DNA, the CDR3 is TGTGCCAGCAGCTTAGGGGACAGGGAACTAGGCTACACCTTC. This sequence encodes CASSLGDRELGYTF.

This sequence joins TRBV7-9 and TRBJ1-3; D call uncertain. CDR3 size: 12 residues. Germline V lookup: CDR1 SEHNR, CDR2 FQNEAQ (reference sequence). The V end lost 6 bases, the J end lost 8 bases, and 11 bases lay between the germline ends. CDR3 loop: CASSTRADTIYF. Written as DNA, the CDR3 is TGTGCCAGCAGTACCCGGGCGGACACCATATATTTT.

The chain's CDR3 is CAWTSSNEQFF. CDR3 coding DNA: TGTGCCTGGACTAGTAGCAATGAGCAGTTCTTC. The rearrangement links TRBV30 to TRBJ2-1; D call uncertain. The CDR3 runs 11 residues. Germline V gene sequence: CDR1 GTSNPN, CDR2 SVGIG (reference sequence). Trimming stripped 4 bases from V and 6 bases from J, with 7 bases between.